This T cell receptor beta chain was recorded in a study of T cell responses to AZD1222 COVID-19 vaccine. The CDR3 totals 20 residues. Germline V gene data show CDR1 as SGHDN and CDR2 as FVKESK. V shed 1 base and J 1 base; nucleotides not matched to a gene: 18. Repertoires were generated with immunoSEQ multiplex PCR, while TCRdb's copy carries only in-frame clones and drops some. The data contain 150,000 to 200,000 clones, approximately 92% of them singletons. The sequencing here drew on peripheral blood, taken on day 0 of AZD1222 vaccination. This TCR derives from an adult in good health. The chain carries TRBV14 and TRBJ2-5; 7 nucleotides align to TRBD1. CDR3 sequence reads: CASSQGLLRQGINPQETQYF. CDR3 coding DNA: TGTGCCAGCAGCCAAGGGCTTCTTAGACAGGGAATAAATCCCCAAGAGACCCAGTACTTC. The full variable domain, completed using reference TRBV14 and TRBJ2-5, is EAGVTQFPSHSVIEKGQTVTLRCDPISGHDNLYWYRRVMGKEIKFLLHFVKESKQDESGMPNNRFLAERTGGTYSTLKVQPAELEDSGVYFCASSQGLLRQGINPQETQYFGPGTRLLVL.